The entry that follows covers one T cell receptor (beta chain) sequence. The sample originates from a study of PD-L1 blockade in urothelial cancer. Across the whole study: Patients had been given 0 to 3 earlier chemotherapy regimens.

Templates that were synthetic TCR analogs were spiked into each PCR. The data were produced by immunoSEQ multiplex PCR, yet TCRdb's version contains in-frame clones alone and is incomplete. This sample yields roughly 63,000 clones, of which roughly 80% are seen a single time; roughly 5% belongs to the top ten. CDR3 length: 14 amino acids. From germline, CDR1 is SGHTA and CDR2 FQGNSA. The V and J ends lost 1 base and 2 bases, in that order; junction bases with no gene match: 1. The time point was: pretreatment peripheral blood. The patients had locally advanced or metastatic urothelial carcinoma. The rearrangement joins TRBV7-2 to TRBJ1-2; 7 bases are a match to TRBD1. Sequenced material: PBMCs, taken around atezolizumab (anti-PD-L1) treatment. The source of this sequence is a man aged 70 or older with urothelial cancer. DNA for the CDR3: TGTGCCAGCAGCTTAGAACAGGGGAACTATGGCTACACCTTC. Its translation is CASSLEQGNYGYTF. Combining the CDR3 with reference TRBV7-2 and TRBJ1-2 gives the whole variable domain GAGVSQSPSNKVTEKGKDVELRCDPISGHTALYWYRQSLGQGLEFLIYFQGNSAPDKSGLPSDRFSAERTGGSVSTLTIQRTQQEDSAVYLCASSLEQGNYGYTFGSGTRLTVV.